This T cell receptor beta chain stems from a study of somatic mutations in cytotoxic T cells in rheumatoid arthritis. Clones were sequenced by immunoSEQ multiplex PCR, and TCRdb holds only the in-frame ones, with some missing. The repertoire has about 19,000 clones, roughly 87% of them found once; the top ten carry roughly a tenth. Germline CDR1 and CDR2: MNHNS and SASEGT. This CDR3 is 14 amino acids long. J was trimmed by 6 bases and V by 1 base; bases with no gene match: 3. The gene calls are TRBV6-1 and TRBJ1-5, with TRBD1 identical over 7 bases. The receptor was isolated from a woman aged 45 to 65 in good health. Sequencing input: CD8+ T cells sorted from blood. CDR3: CASSEDTGVQPQHF. The CDR3 nucleotides are TGTGCCAGCAGTGAAGATACAGGGGTTCAGCCCCAGCATTTT.